Shown below are 8 T cell receptor beta chains from a single sample sequenced in a study of blood T cells in healthy people across ages. For the second PCR, which ran for roughly 6 to 12 cycles, a sample-barcoded 5' primer and a J-beta primer mix were used. TCRdb processed the 5' RACE reads anew with MiXCR; each CDR3 protein has one entry. The data show hundreds of thousands of distinct CDR3 sequences, under 40% seen once. Material for sequencing was blood. The receptors come from a young man in good health.

This chain uses TRBV12-3 or TRBV12-4 with TRBJ2-1; TRBD2 aligns across 12 bases. This CDR3 contains 16 residues. The V segment lost 3 bases and the J segment 15 bases; nucleotides outside the gene matches: 15. The CDR3 sequence: CASSFRGLAGRLLRFF. The CDR3 DNA reads TGTGCCAGCAGTTTCCGAGGACTAGCGGGGAGGCTATTGCGGTTCTTC.

This chain links TRBV7-2 with TRBJ2-7; unclear D gene. The CDR3 totals 15 residues. Trimming left V 1 base short and J 0 bases short, with 10 bases between. Germline V gene sequence: CDR1 SGHTA, CDR2 FQGNSA. CDR3 bases: TGTGCCAGCAGCTTAGGAGGTCGGATCTCCTACGAGCAGTACTTC. Translation gives CASSLGGRISYEQYF.

This clonotype appeared many times. The rearrangement links TRBV29-1 to TRBJ1-2; D is possibly TRBD1 (6 bases). Germline CDR1 and CDR2: SQVTM and ANQGSEA. The V end was cut by 7 bases, the J end by 3 bases, with 18 bases between. The CDR3 covers 14 residues. This chain's CDR3 is CSARGDRTYYGYTF. CDR3 DNA sequence: TGCAGCGCCCGGGGTGACAGGACCTACTATGGCTACACCTTC.

Points on this clonotype: Just one base apart from a much larger clone, this may be a read error. The genes are TRBV20-1 and TRBJ1-1; TRBD1 might be the D (6 bases). Trimming left V 4 bases short and J 2 bases short, with 14 bases between. Germline-derived CDR1 and CDR2 are DFQATT and SNEGSKA (reference sequence). The CDR3 has 14 amino acids. This chain's CDR3 is CSANADRLNTEAFF. The CDR3 nucleotides are TGCAGTGCTAATGCGGACAGACTTAACACTGAAGCTTTCTTT.

With respect to this clonotype: A much larger clone differs by one base, so this may be a read error. This rearrangement joins TRBV30 to TRBJ1-2; unclear D gene. The CDR3 has 13 residues. Germline values: CDR1 GTSNPN, CDR2 SVGIG (reference sequence). Trimming pared 2 bases from V and 5 bases from J, leaving 12 bases between. CDR3 in DNA: TGTGCCTGGAGTCGTGGGCAGCTGTATGGCTACACCTTC. This gives the protein CAWSRGQLYGYTF.

The chain couples TRBV7-2 to TRBJ2-1; 8 bases fit TRBD1. V trimming: 1 base; J trimming: 6 bases; junction bases outside the gene matches: 5. The CDR3 spans 15 residues. Germline-derived CDR1 and CDR2 are SGHTA and FQGNSA. The CDR3 protein is CASSLDRGSPNEQFF. In DNA, the CDR3 is TGTGCCAGCAGCTTAGACAGGGGGTCGCCCAATGAGCAGTTCTTC.

This clonotype appeared many times. The chain joins TRBV28 to TRBJ2-5; D not resolved. Trimming removed 5 bases from V and 4 bases from J, with 11 bases in between. Germline CDR1 and CDR2: MDHEN and SYDVKM. The CDR3 consists of 13 residues. The CDR3 coding sequence is TGTGCCAGCAGTCTCGAGACTGGAGAGACCCAGTACTTC. Translating it yields CASSLETGETQYF.

The V gene is TRBV12-3 or TRBV12-4, the J gene TRBJ1-2; D is uncertain. The CDR3 runs to 12 residues. Trimming left V 1 base short and J 6 bases short, with 6 bases between. CDR3 nucleotide sequence: TGTGCCAGCAGTTTAGACCGCAATGGCTACACCTTC. It codes for CASSLDRNGYTF.